Below are 27 T cell receptor beta chains sequenced from a single sample in a study of blood T cells in healthy people across ages. Alongside a J-beta primer mix, a sample-barcoded 5' primer served in a second PCR lasting 7 to 11 cycles. Each CDR3 protein gets one entry after TCRdb re-called the 5' RACE reads with MiXCR. The sample lists some 900,000 distinct CDR3 sequences, 40% to 60% seen once, with roughly 13% in the top ten. What was sequenced was blood. The source is a young man in good health.

The chain employs TRBV5-1 and TRBJ2-7, with 8 nucleotides matching TRBD1. The germline V gene has CDR1 SGHRS and CDR2 YFSETQ. This CDR3 is built from 18 residues. The ends lost 0 bases at V and 5 bases at J; junction bases unmatched: 16. CDR3 amino acids: CASSLAWTGSIRRDEQYF. The CDR3 DNA is TGCGCCAGCAGCTTGGCCTGGACAGGGTCTATTCGTCGCGACGAGCAGTACTTC.

This chain connects TRBV12-3 or TRBV12-4 to TRBJ2-1; D is unresolved. CDR3 size: 10 residues. Trimming stripped 8 bases from V and 10 bases from J, with 9 bases between. As DNA, the CDR3 is TGTGCCAGCGGGCGTAAGGAGCAGTTCTTC. As protein: CASGRKEQFF.

This clonotype was found a few times. The J gene is TRBJ2-1, the V gene TRBV3-1; the D gene is possibly TRBD2 (6 bases). The V gene's germline CDR1 is LGHDT and CDR2 YNNKEL (reference sequence). The V end lost 6 bases, the J end lost 2 bases, and 14 bases lay between the germline ends. The CDR3 extends over 15 amino acids. The CDR3 region has the DNA TGTGCCAGCAGTCGTTCGGGGGTTCCCTACAATGAGCAGTTCTTC. As protein: CASSRSGVPYNEQFF.

This clonotype was detected only a few times. The CDR3: CAITRGRVPNYEQYF. CDR3 nucleotides: TGTGCCATCACCAGGGGGCGGGTACCGAATTACGAGCAGTACTTC. The chain recombines TRBV6-1 with TRBJ2-7, with 8 bases lining up with TRBD1. Germline-derived CDR1 and CDR2 are MNHNS and SASEGT. CDR3 size: 15 residues. The V gene end was trimmed by 10 bases and the J gene end by 4 bases; junction bases not matched to a gene: 15.

The chain recombines TRBV20-1 with TRBJ1-2; D may be TRBD1 (6 bases). Per germline, CDR1 DFQATT and CDR2 SNEGSKA (reference sequence). V was cut by 4 bases and J by 8 bases, with 17 bases left in between. The CDR3 is 13 residues long. The CDR3 DNA follows: TGCAGTGCTATCAACGGGGGGCGGGGAGGCTACACCTTC. It yields the protein CSAINGGRGGYTF.

This sequence joins TRBV20-1 and TRBJ2-1, with TRBD2 matching over 8 bases. This CDR3 has 14 amino acids. Trimming took 5 bases from V and 7 from J; bases not matched to a gene: 10. CDR1 is DFQATT, CDR2 SNEGSKA, per germline (reference sequence). The CDR3 DNA reads as TGCAGTGCTTTCGGGCCGGGGGGGCAGAATGAGCAGTTCTTC. As protein: CSAFGPGGQNEQFF.

This clonotype was recorded once. V is TRBV20-1 and J is TRBJ1-5, with 7 bases fitting TRBD1. Germline V CDR1 and CDR2: DFQATT, SNEGSKA (reference sequence). The CDR3 consists of 14 residues. V trimming: 3 bases; J trimming: 6 bases; junction bases outside the gene matches: 8. CDR3 amino acids: CSARRRQGGQPQHF. The CDR3 DNA is TGCAGTGCTAGGCGAAGACAGGGCGGTCAGCCCCAGCATTTT.

The CDR3 region is CASSFKLTGANVLTF. The CDR3, as DNA: TGTGCCAGCAGCTTCAAACTAACTGGGGCCAACGTCCTGACTTTC. The chain recombines TRBV11-3 with TRBJ2-6; D gene uncertain. V shed 3 bases and J shed 2 bases, with 8 bases lying between them. CDR1 SGHNT and CDR2 YENEEA come from the germline V gene. The CDR3 covers 15 residues.

This clonotype was found a few times. V is TRBV27 and J is TRBJ2-7, with 7 bases aligning to TRBD2. The ends lost 4 bases at V and 1 base at J; junction bases unmatched: 7. The CDR3 consists of 15 residues. Germline CDR1 and CDR2: MNHEY and SMNVEV (reference sequence). The CDR3 DNA follows: TGTGCCAGCAGTTGGGAGGGGACTTTATCCTACGAGCAGTACTTC. This gives the protein CASSWEGTLSYEQYF.

The chain carries TRBV7-2 and TRBJ2-5; the D is unclear. Between the trimmed V and J ends, which lost 1 base and 4 bases, there was a span of 16 bases. CDR1 SGHTA and CDR2 FQGNSA come from the germline V gene. This CDR3 has 16 residues. The CDR3 nucleotides are TGTGCCAGCAGCTTAGGAGGTCCAGGCCGAGGAGAGACCCAGTACTTC. Amino acids: CASSLGGPGRGETQYF. The complete variable domain, with remaining parts taken from reference TRBV7-2 and TRBJ2-5, reads GAGVSQSPSNKVTEKGKDVELRCDPISGHTALYWYRQSLGQGLEFLIYFQGNSAPDKSGLPSDRFSAERTGGSVSTLTIQRTQQEDSAVYLCASSLGGPGRGETQYFGPGTRLLVL.

The rearrangement joins TRBV6-1 to TRBJ2-7, with D possibly called TRBD1 or TRBD2 (5 bases each). The CDR3 length is 14 residues. In germline, CDR1 is MNHNS, CDR2 SASEGT. V was trimmed by 5 bases and J by 0 bases, leaving 11 bases between them. DNA for the CDR3: TGTGCCAGCAGTCGGGGCCCCGACTCCTACGAGCAGTACTTC. Amino acid sequence: CASSRGPDSYEQYF.

A few counts support this clonotype. The chain has TRBV7-9 and TRBJ2-1; D not resolved. Trimming left V 3 bases short and J 0 bases short, with 12 bases between. The CDR3 is 16 residues long. Germline V gene lookup returns CDR1 SEHNR and CDR2 FQNEAQ (reference sequence). The CDR3 loop reads CASSFLESGSYNEQFF. CDR3 bases: TGTGCCAGCAGCTTTTTGGAGAGTGGCTCCTACAATGAGCAGTTCTTC.

The rearrangement links TRBV7-3 to TRBJ1-1; TRBD1 matches at 7 bases. J lost 1 base, V lost 8 bases, and 7 bases had no gene match. The CDR3 is made up of 14 amino acids. Germline CDR1 SGHTA, CDR2 FQGTGA. The CDR3 sequence: CASSSGGQNTEAFF. For the CDR3, the DNA is TGTGCCAGCTCGTCAGGGGGACAGAACACTGAAGCTTTCTTT.

In its sample, this clonotype was seen a few times. This CDR3 reads CATSDSLGGLYNEQFF. Here the CDR3 DNA reads TGTGCCACCAGTGACTCACTAGGGGGCCTCTACAATGAGCAGTTCTTC. The chain employs TRBV24-1 and TRBJ2-1; TRBD1 matches 7 bases. The CDR3 is 16 residues long. Germline V CDR1 and CDR2: KGHDR, SFDVKD. The junction had 8 bases not matched to a gene; V was cut back by 4 bases and J by 3 bases.

The chain is built from TRBV6-1 and TRBJ1-4, with D perhaps TRBD1 (5 bases). Germline V lookup: CDR1 MNHNS, CDR2 SASEGT. V lost 5 bases, J lost 1 base, and 20 bases lay in between. CDR3 length equals 18 residues. CDR3 sequence reads: CASSPRDWGAGTNEKLFF. The CDR3 DNA sequence: TGTGCCAGCAGTCCGCGGGATTGGGGCGCAGGAACTAATGAAAAACTGTTTTTT.

Details on this clonotype: Mismatch with germline at one junction end may stem from a read error. The chain is built from TRBV5-5 and TRBJ2-1; D gene uncertain. CDR1 SGHKS and CDR2 YYEKEE come from the germline V gene (reference sequence). The CDR3 is 15 amino acids. The CDR3 nucleotides read TGTGTCAGCAGCTCCCCATTAGTGGCCTACAATGGGCAGTTCTTC. Amino acid sequence: CVSSSPLVAYNGQFF.

The chain couples TRBV25-1 to TRBJ1-1; D perhaps matches TRBD1 (5 bases). CDR1 is MGHDK, CDR2 SYGVNS, per germline. Trimming took 5 bases from V and 4 from J, leaving 14 bases between them. The CDR3 totals 14 residues. The CDR3 spells CASSPDWGVTEAFF. For the CDR3, the DNA is TGTGCCAGCAGTCCGGACTGGGGGGTCACTGAAGCTTTCTTT.

The V gene is TRBV4-3, the J gene TRBJ2-5, with unresolved D. The germline V gene has CDR1 LGHNA and CDR2 YSLEER. The V gene lost 0 bases and the J gene lost 7 bases, with 15 bases spanning the gap. The CDR3 totals 15 residues. CDR3: CASSQDLALTGTQYF. The CDR3 coding sequence is TGCGCCAGCAGCCAAGATCTCGCCTTAACTGGGACCCAGTACTTC.

A few counts support this clonotype. V and J are TRBV29-1 and TRBJ1-2; no definite D call. The CDR3 is 12 amino acids. Germline CDR1 SQVTM, CDR2 ANQGSEA. V was cut by 3 bases and J by 4 bases, with 9 bases left in between. CDR3 loop: CSVERGRYGYTF. CDR3 DNA sequence: TGCAGCGTTGAGCGCGGGCGCTATGGCTACACCTTC.

V is TRBV5-1 and J is TRBJ1-6; 8 nucleotides agree with TRBD1. The germline CDR1 and CDR2 sequences are SGHRS and YFSETQ. The CDR3 loop spans 15 amino acids. V lost 0 bases to trimming and J lost 10 bases; unmatched junction nucleotides: 6. CDR3 coding DNA: TGCGCCAGCAGCTTGGTCACAGGGGGAGGATCACCCCTCCACTTT. This codes for CASSLVTGGGSPLHF.

As DNA, the CDR3 is TGTGCCAGCAGTTACGCCCGACCGGGTCCAGATACGCAGTATTTT. This translates into CASSYARPGPDTQYF. The rearrangement uses TRBV6-5 and TRBJ2-3; no clear D gene. CDR3 length: 15 residues. V lost 2 bases to trimming and J lost 4 bases, with 13 bases between them. Germline lookup yields CDR1 MNHEY and CDR2 SVGAGI.

The V and J genes are TRBV20-1 and TRBJ2-7; TRBD1 matches 8 bases. Looked up from germline, CDR1 is DFQATT and CDR2 is SNEGSKA (reference sequence). The CDR3 loop spans 13 amino acids. J was trimmed by 3 bases and V by 4 bases; bases with no gene match: 5. The CDR3 DNA reads TGCAGTGCTACCGGGACAGGCAACTACGAGCAGTACTTC. This translates into CSATGTGNYEQYF.

The rearrangement links TRBV6-5 to TRBJ2-1; a possible D gene is TRBD1 (6 bases). Germline CDR1 reads MNHEY; CDR2 reads SVGAGI. The germline V and J ends were trimmed by 2 bases and 1 base, with 9 bases remaining between them. CDR3 length: 15 residues. Here the CDR3 reads CASSYVGASYNEQFF. Here the CDR3 DNA reads TGTGCCAGCAGTTACGTGGGGGCATCCTACAATGAGCAGTTCTTC.

The CDR3 nucleotides read TGTGCCAGCAGGGGGGGGACCTCCTACAATGAGCAGTTCTTC. It encodes CASRGGTSYNEQFF. The chain is built from TRBV2 and TRBJ2-1; TRBD2 matches at 7 bases. J lost 0 bases, V lost 6 bases, and 2 bases had no gene match. CDR3 length: 14 amino acids. CDR1 is SNHLY, CDR2 FYNNEI, per germline.

V and J are TRBV5-6 and TRBJ1-2; 9 bases line up with TRBD1. V was clipped by 5 bases and J by 6 bases; unmatched bases: 5. The CDR3 spans 13 residues. CDR1 is SGHDT and CDR2 is YYEEEE in the germline V gene. The CDR3 region is CASRPGQGNGYTF. Written as DNA, the CDR3 is TGTGCCAGCAGGCCGGGACAGGGAAATGGCTACACCTTC.

The gene calls are TRBV4-2 and TRBJ2-3; the D is unclear. Trimming took 3 bases from V and 6 from J, leaving 10 bases between them. This CDR3 comprises 13 residues. Germline values: CDR1 LGHNA, CDR2 YNFKEQ. The CDR3 DNA follows: TGTGCCAGCAGCCAGGGCGGAGTGGATACGCAGTATTTT. As protein: CASSQGGVDTQYF.

A word on this clonotype: One base away lies a much larger clone, so this may be a sequencing read error. This chain joins TRBV7-9 and TRBJ2-7; 10 bases align to TRBD2. Germline assignment: CDR1 SEHNR and CDR2 FQNEAQ (reference sequence). The CDR3 covers 14 residues. J was trimmed by 4 bases and V by 4 bases; bases with no gene match: 4. CDR3 coding DNA: TGTGCCAGCAGCTCTGCACTAGCGGGGTACGAGCAGTACTTC. This encodes CASSSALAGYEQYF.